The 24 T cell receptor beta chains below were found in one sample sequenced in a study of graft-versus-host responses after intestinal transplantation. Their antigen targets remain unknown. Here immunoSEQ multiplex PCR was the method, and the copy in TCRdb shows in-frame clones only, minus some. The sample contains 84,000 or so clones, 87% of which appear only once. Sequences were derived from unstimulated CD8+ T cells sorted from spleen or lymph node cells, sampled before transplant. The receptors originated from a human donor who was the organ donor for an intestinal transplant.

V usage is TRBV5-1 and J usage is TRBJ1-1; no definite D call. V lost 2 bases, J lost 5 bases, and 7 bases lay in between. Germline CDR1 reads SGHRS; CDR2 reads YFSETQ. The CDR3 covers 12 residues. CDR3 coding DNA: TGCGCCAGCAGCTTAGGCAGGACTGAAGCTTTCTTT. This gives the protein CASSLGRTEAFF.

This clone was found a few times. The chain links TRBV4-1 to TRBJ1-4; 8 bases match TRBD1. Germline values: CDR1 MGHRA, CDR2 YSYEKL. The CDR3 consists of 15 residues. V trimming: 0 bases; J trimming: 10 bases; junction bases outside the gene matches: 7. CDR3 nucleotides: TGCGCCAGCAGCCAAGAGGGACAGGCCTATGGAAAACTGTTTTTT. As protein: CASSQEGQAYGKLFF.

This clone was picked up one time. The CDR3 bases are TGTGCCAGCAGTGAATTTGGGACAGGTTCGACCTACGAGCAGTACTTC. This translates into CASSEFGTGSTYEQYF. This sequence joins TRBV6-1 and TRBJ2-5; 8 bases map to TRBD1. The tail of the sequence fits TRBJ2-7 better, so the J call may be wrong. Germline loops: CDR1 MNHNS, CDR2 SASEGT. CDR3 length: 16 residues.

V and J are TRBV18 and TRBJ1-1; D is perhaps TRBD1 (5 bases). From germline, CDR1 is KGHSH and CDR2 LQKENI. V dropped 3 bases and J dropped 1 base, with 15 bases sitting between them. CDR3 length equals 16 residues. This CDR3 reads CASSPAYPGKNTEAFF. In nucleotides, the CDR3 is TGTGCCAGCTCACCTGCATACCCAGGGAAGAACACTGAAGCTTTCTTT.

This clone was seen more than once but under ten times. The rearrangement uses TRBV28 and TRBJ2-1; D possibly corresponds to TRBD1 (6 bases). The CDR3 sequence is 15 residues long. Trimming pared 5 bases from V and 4 bases from J, leaving 15 bases between. The germline V gene has CDR1 MDHEN and CDR2 SYDVKM. In DNA form, the CDR3 reads TGTGCCAGCAGTCCGGGGACATACTTGTACAATGAGCAGTTCTTC. Its protein product is CASSPGTYLYNEQFF. Variable domain in full (rest from reference TRBV28 and TRBJ2-1): DVKVTQSSRYLVKRTGEKVFLECVQDMDHENMFWYRQDPGLGLRLIYFSYDVKMKEKGDIPEGYSVSREKKERFSLILESASTNQTSMYLCASSPGTYLYNEQFFGPGTRLTVL.

This chain uses TRBV28 with TRBJ1-5, with D perhaps TRBD1 (5 bases). Trimming shortened V by 8 bases and J by 1 base, and 12 bases separated the two germline ends. Germline-derived CDR1 and CDR2 are MDHEN and SYDVKM. The CDR3 runs 14 residues. CDR3 in DNA: TGTGCCAGCGGCGCCTGGGGGAGCAATCAGCCCCAGCATTTT. This gives the protein CASGAWGSNQPQHF.

The CDR3: CASRRIDTQYF. Here the CDR3 DNA reads TGTGCCAGCAGGAGAATAGATACGCAGTATTTT. The chain combines TRBV6-5 with TRBJ2-3; D gene unclear. In germline, CDR1 is MNHEY, CDR2 SVGAGI. The CDR3 totals 11 residues. V gave up 6 bases and J gave up 5 bases, with 6 bases separating them.

Written as DNA, the CDR3 is TGTGCCAGCAGCTTACTCTTACTTTACAATGAGCAGTTCTTC. Translation: CASSLLLLYNEQFF. The J gene is TRBJ2-1, the V gene TRBV7-9, with D unresolved. The germline V gene has CDR1 SEHNR and CDR2 FQNEAQ (reference sequence). V shed 2 bases and J shed 4 bases, with 9 bases lying between them. This CDR3 is 14 amino acids long.

This clone is a singleton in its sample. J is TRBJ2-3 and V is TRBV11-2, with TRBD2 identical over 10 bases. CDR3 length equals 16 residues. The ends lost 0 bases at V and 4 bases at J; junction bases unmatched: 4. Germline assignment: CDR1 SGHAT and CDR2 FQNNGV. CDR3 in DNA: TGTGCCAGCAGCTTAGATGCCGGACTAGCGGCAGATACGCAGTATTTT. Its translation: CASSLDAGLAADTQYF.

The rearrangement joins TRBV27 to TRBJ1-2; no firm D call. The V and J ends lost 5 bases and 7 bases respectively, with 17 bases between them. CDR1 is MNHEY and CDR2 is SMNVEV in the germline V gene (reference sequence). The CDR3 has 14 amino acids. The CDR3 DNA reads as TGTGCCAGCAGTGCCCTGGGAGGGAGTATTGGCTACACCTTC. This translates into CASSALGGSIGYTF.

The chain has TRBV2 and TRBJ2-7; possibly TRBD2 for D (6 bases). This CDR3 comprises 11 residues. Germline CDR1 and CDR2: SNHLY and FYNNEI. V was trimmed by 8 bases and J by 4 bases, leaving 9 bases between them. CDR3 region: CASYAGYEQYF. Written as DNA, the CDR3 is TGTGCCAGCTACGCGGGGTACGAGCAGTACTTC. Complete variable domain (other parts from reference TRBV2 and TRBJ2-7): EPEVTQTPSHQVTQMGQEVILRCVPISNHLYFYWYRQILGQKVEFLVSFYNNEISEKSEIFDDQFSVERPDGSNFTLKIRSTKLEDSAMYFCASYAGYEQYFGPGTRLTVT.

The chain carries TRBV6-1 and TRBJ2-7; D is possibly TRBD1 (5 bases). Deletions cut 8 bases from V and 4 bases from J, with 9 bases between. Germline CDR1 reads MNHNS; CDR2 reads SASEGT. The CDR3 runs 11 residues. CDR3 sequence (DNA): TGTGCCAGCGGGGCGACTTACGAGCAGTACTTC. Translation: CASGATYEQYF.

The V call is TRBV15, the J call TRBJ2-1; TRBD1 is a possible D gene (6 bases). Germline V gives CDR1 LNHNV, CDR2 YYDKDF (reference sequence). Between the trimmed V and J ends, which lost 6 bases and 4 bases, there was a span of 13 bases. The CDR3 runs 14 residues. CDR3 loop: CATSQIDRYNEQFF. In DNA, the CDR3 is TGTGCCACCAGTCAGATTGACAGGTACAATGAGCAGTTCTTC.

V is TRBV4-2 and J is TRBJ2-3; 12 bases agree with TRBD2. The germline gives CDR1 LGHNA, CDR2 YNFKEQ. This CDR3 is 18 amino acids long. V shed 4 bases and J 3 bases; nucleotides not matched to a gene: 11. This CDR3 reads CASSPNLAGGPQTDTQYF. The DNA of the CDR3 is TGTGCCAGCAGCCCAAACCTAGCGGGGGGGCCCCAAACAGATACGCAGTATTTT.

This chain joins TRBV10-3 and TRBJ2-5; possible D gene TRBD1, 6 bases. V lost 0 bases, J lost 2 bases, and 7 bases lay in between. The CDR3 has 14 amino acids. Germline V gene data show CDR1 as ENHRY and CDR2 as SYGVKD. Written as DNA, the CDR3 is TGTGCCATCAGTGAGTCCGGACAGCAAGAGACCCAGTACTTC. Amino acids: CAISESGQQETQYF.

The rearrangement uses TRBV9 and TRBJ2-7, with D possibly matching TRBD2 (6 bases). There are 16 residues in the CDR3. V lost 0 bases and J 3 bases, leaving 16 bases between the germline ends. Germline values: CDR1 SGDLS, CDR2 YYNGEE. The CDR3 DNA is TGTGCCAGCAGCGTAGCTCGAGGGGCGGGGTTCTACGAGCAGTACTTC. This encodes CASSVARGAGFYEQYF.

The chain carries TRBV7-9 and TRBJ1-4, with a possible D match to TRBD1 (6 bases). The V end was cut by 5 bases, the J end by 3 bases, with 16 bases between. This CDR3 spans 16 amino acids. CDR1 and CDR2 from the germline V gene are SEHNR and FQNEAQ (reference sequence). CDR3: CASSTQAGTPNEKLFF. The CDR3 DNA reads TGTGCCAGCAGCACCCAAGCCGGGACACCTAATGAAAAACTGTTTTTT. The whole variable domain, remainder taken from reference TRBV7-9 and TRBJ1-4, is DTGVSQNPRHKITKRGQNVTFRCDPISEHNRLYWYRQTLGQGPEFLTYFQNEAQLEKSRLLSDRFSAERPKGSFSTLEIQRTEQGDSAMYLCASSTQAGTPNEKLFFGSGTQLSVL.

The chain couples TRBV30 to TRBJ2-3; no firm D call. CDR3 length: 14 amino acids. V was clipped by 7 bases and J by 4 bases, with 18 bases between them. The germline CDR1 and CDR2 sequences are GTSNPN and SVGIG (reference sequence). The CDR3: CASQTLIEADTQYF. In DNA form, the CDR3 reads TGTGCCTCGCAGACGTTAATAGAAGCAGATACGCAGTATTTT.

The rearrangement joins TRBV28 to TRBJ1-1; D is perhaps TRBD1 (5 bases). This CDR3 contains 15 residues. Trimming removed 3 bases at V and 3 bases at J, with 14 bases between. Per the germline V gene, CDR1 is MDHEN and CDR2 is SYDVKM. CDR3 in amino acids: CASSFEGVGDTEAFF. The DNA for the CDR3 is TGTGCCAGCAGTTTTGAAGGGGTCGGGGACACTGAAGCTTTCTTT.

The rearrangement uses TRBV27 and TRBJ1-1, with 9 bases lining up with TRBD1. The CDR3 totals 12 residues. CDR1 is MNHEY, CDR2 SMNVEV, per germline (reference sequence). The trim removed 5 bases at V and 10 bases at J, leaving 5 bases unmatched. CDR3 DNA: TGTGCCAGCAGTCCGGGACAGGGTTTAGCTTTCTTT. Translated, it gives CASSPGQGLAFF.

This rearrangement joins TRBV6-1 to TRBJ1-6; TRBD1 might be the D (6 bases). V dropped 10 bases and J dropped 7 bases, with 17 bases sitting between them. Germline V CDR1 and CDR2: MNHNS, SASEGT. The CDR3 covers 14 residues. This CDR3 reads CATITGFENSPLHF. The CDR3 region has the DNA TGTGCCACTATAACAGGGTTCGAGAATTCACCCCTCCACTTT.

This clone was detected only a few times. This chain connects TRBV19 to TRBJ1-5; D is undetermined. With 1 base removed from V and 1 base from J, the gap between germline ends came to 5 bases. The V gene's germline CDR1 is LNHDA and CDR2 SQIVND (reference sequence). The length of the CDR3 is 14 residues. The DNA for the CDR3 is TGTGCCAGTAGTATAGCCGGGAGCAATCAGCCCCAGCATTTT. Translating gives CASSIAGSNQPQHF.

This chain joins TRBV27 and TRBJ1-2; weak D call: TRBD1 (6 bases). V lost 5 bases, J lost 8 bases, and 18 bases lay in between. Germline V lookup: CDR1 MNHEY, CDR2 SMNVEV (reference sequence). This CDR3 is 14 amino acids long. The CDR3 nucleotides read TGTGCCAGCAGTCAACCAGGACAGCCCCACGGCTACACCTTC. As protein: CASSQPGQPHGYTF.

The chain combines TRBV9 with TRBJ2-1; tentative D call: TRBD2 (6 bases). V shed 4 bases and J shed 6 bases, with 14 bases lying between them. The CDR3 contains 14 residues. Germline assignment: CDR1 SGDLS and CDR2 YYNGEE. CDR3 nucleotides: TGTGCCAGCAGCCCTACTAGGGGAGGCAATGAGCAGTTCTTC. Translation: CASSPTRGGNEQFF.